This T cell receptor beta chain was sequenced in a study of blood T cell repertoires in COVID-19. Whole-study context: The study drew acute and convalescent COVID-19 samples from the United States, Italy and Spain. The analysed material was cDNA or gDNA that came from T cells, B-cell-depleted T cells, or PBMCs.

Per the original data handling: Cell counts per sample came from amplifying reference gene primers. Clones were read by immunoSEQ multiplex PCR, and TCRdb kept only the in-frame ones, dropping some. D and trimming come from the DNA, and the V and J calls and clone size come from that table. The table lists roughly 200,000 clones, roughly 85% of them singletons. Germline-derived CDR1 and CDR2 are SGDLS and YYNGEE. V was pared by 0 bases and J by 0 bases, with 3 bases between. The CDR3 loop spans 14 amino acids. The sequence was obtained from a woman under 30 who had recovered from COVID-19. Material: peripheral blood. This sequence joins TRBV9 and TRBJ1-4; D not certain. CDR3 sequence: CASSVAATNEKLFF. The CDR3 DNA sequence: TGTGCCAGCAGCGTAGCTGCAACTAATGAAAAACTGTTTTTT. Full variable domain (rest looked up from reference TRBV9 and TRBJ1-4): DSGVTQTPKHLITATGQRVTLRCSPRSGDLSVYWYQQSLDQGLQFLIQYYNGEERAKGNILERFSAQQFPDLHSELNLSSLELGDSALYFCASSVAATNEKLFFGSGTQLSVL.